Following are 31 T cell receptor beta chains from one sample sequenced in a study of T cells after yellow fever vaccination (dated by TCRdb to 2018 to 2020). The treatment or condition label on this specimen signifies: live attenuated yellow fever vaccine strain. Library preparation used 5' RACE. The sequencing machine was an Illumina HiSeq 2500. The public reads were quality trimmed at Q25 with fastp and then assembled into clones with MiXCR by TCRdb, keeping productive beta chains. Duplicate CDR3 protein sequences are folded into a single record with the most common DNA and genes. In all, the sample holds under 600,000 distinct CDR3 sequences, and approximately 15% of those were seen once. Of the sample, around an eighth falls within the top ten clones. The sample here was PBMCs, taken on the day of the yellow fever booster vaccination. These receptors were collected from a man younger than 45 who received the YFV17D yellow fever vaccine.

The chain uses TRBV11-2 and TRBJ2-4, with D tentatively TRBD1 or TRBD2 (5 bases each). Trimming shortened V by 3 bases and J by 6 bases, and 12 bases separated the two germline ends. CDR1 and CDR2 (germline): SGHAT, FQNNGV. The CDR3 runs to 14 residues. In DNA, the CDR3 is TGTGCCAGCAGCTTCGGGGCGTCGGGAAACATTCAGTACTTC. Protein product: CASSFGASGNIQYF.

This clonotype turned up a few times. The gene calls are TRBV7-9 and TRBJ1-1; D gene unclear. CDR3 length: 14 residues. Trimming removed 6 bases at V and 2 bases at J, with 13 bases between. Germline lookup yields CDR1 SEHNR and CDR2 FQNEAQ (reference sequence). In nucleotides, the CDR3 is TGTGCCAGCAGAAACAACAGAGGTAACACTGAAGCTTTCTTT. It is translated as CASRNNRGNTEAFF.

This clonotype was picked up a small number of times. J is TRBJ2-7 and V is TRBV13, with D maybe TRBD1 (6 bases). The CDR3 extends over 15 amino acids. Germline CDR1 reads PRHDT; CDR2 reads FYEKMQ (reference sequence). Deletions cut 0 bases from V and 3 bases from J, with 12 bases between. The CDR3 sequence is CASSLGQGLLYEQYF. CDR3 nucleotides: TGTGCCAGCAGCTTAGGACAGGGTCTTCTCTACGAGCAGTACTTC. Full variable domain (missing parts from reference TRBV13 and TRBJ2-7): AAGVIQSPRHLIKEKRETATLKCYPIPRHDTVYWYQQGPGQDPQFLISFYEKMQSDKGSIPDRFSAQQFSDYHSELNMSSLELGDSALYFCASSLGQGLLYEQYFGPGTRLTVT.

The V gene is TRBV20-1, the J gene TRBJ2-7, with 9 bases that match TRBD2. The junction had 10 bases not matched to a gene; V was cut back by 6 bases and J by 4 bases. The CDR3 runs 14 residues. Germline-derived CDR1 and CDR2 are DFQATT and SNEGSKA (reference sequence). In DNA form, the CDR3 reads TGCAGTGCCGAAAAGGGACTAGCCGTATACGAGCAGTACTTC. Protein product: CSAEKGLAVYEQYF.

This clonotype was detected only a few times. The rearrangement links TRBV5-1 to TRBJ2-4; no clear D. Per germline, CDR1 SGHRS and CDR2 YFSETQ. Trimming removed 4 bases at V and 0 bases at J, with 17 bases between. The CDR3 has 17 residues. In DNA, the CDR3 is TGCGCCAGCAGCCTCCTTGTGGTATCTCGAGCCAAAAACATTCAGTACTTC. It specifies CASSLLVVSRAKNIQYF.

The chain joins TRBV7-8 to TRBJ2-1; D tentatively fits TRBD1 or TRBD2 (6 bases each). Germline V gives CDR1 SGHVS, CDR2 FQNEAQ. Between the trimmed V and J ends, which lost 3 bases and 0 bases, there was a span of 18 bases. The CDR3 loop spans 18 amino acids. DNA of the CDR3: TGTGCCAGCAGCTTCCCGGCGGGACAAGGGAACTCCTACAATGAGCAGTTCTTC. This translates into CASSFPAGQGNSYNEQFF.

This clonotype came up a few times. The chain employs TRBV7-2 and TRBJ2-3, with TRBD2 matching 8 bases. The V gene's germline CDR1 is SGHTA and CDR2 FQGNSA. Trimming took 5 bases from V and 4 from J; bases not matched to a gene: 11. The CDR3 covers 16 residues. The CDR3 bases are TGTGCCAGCAGCGGTGCCGGCGGGAGGTCCGCAGATACGCAGTATTTT. Its translation: CASSGAGGRSADTQYF.

With respect to this clonotype: This clone may be a read error of a much larger clone one base away. J is TRBJ2-5 and V is TRBV12-3 or TRBV12-4, with 9 nucleotides matching TRBD1. The CDR3 spans 13 residues. The trim removed 5 bases at V and 9 bases at J, leaving 7 bases unmatched. CDR3 in amino acids: CASSPQGAGAQYF. CDR3 DNA: TGTGCCAGCAGTCCACAGGGGGCCGGGGCCCAGTACTTC.

This clonotype was seen only a few times. The chain combines TRBV4-3 with TRBJ2-1; weak D call: TRBD2 (5 bases). This CDR3 is 16 amino acids long. V was clipped by 0 bases and J by 5 bases, with 14 bases between them. Germline CDR1 and CDR2: LGHNA and YSLEER. The DNA for the CDR3 is TGCGCCAGCAGCCAAGAAACGGCGCGGGCAAACAATGAGCAGTTCTTC. Its protein product is CASSQETARANNEQFF.

This clonotype was seen more than once but under ten times. This chain joins TRBV7-8 and TRBJ1-2, with a weak D call TRBD1 (6 bases). Germline V gene sequence: CDR1 SGHVS, CDR2 FQNEAQ. This CDR3 has 14 amino acids. Trimming stripped 4 bases from V and 4 bases from J, with 13 bases between. CDR3 amino acids: CASSSRDTSYGYTF. The CDR3 coding sequence is TGTGCCAGCAGCTCCCGGGACACCTCCTATGGCTACACCTTC. The whole variable domain, filled in from reference TRBV7-8 and TRBJ1-2, reads GAGVSQSPRYKVAKRGQDVALRCDPISGHVSLFWYQQALGQGPEFLTYFQNEAQLDKSGLPSDRFFAERPEGSVSTLKIQRTQQEDSAVYLCASSSRDTSYGYTFGSGTRLTVV.

J is TRBJ2-6 and V is TRBV15; D possibly corresponds to TRBD1 (6 bases). Germline V lookup: CDR1 LNHNV, CDR2 YYDKDF (reference sequence). CDR3 size: 13 residues. V was cut by 7 bases and J by 7 bases, with 11 bases left in between. CDR3 loop: CATTPGTANVLTF. The CDR3 DNA sequence: TGTGCCACCACCCCCGGGACAGCCAACGTCCTGACTTTC.

This clonotype was counted a few times. The genes are TRBV7-2 and TRBJ2-5, with D maybe TRBD2 (7 bases). V lost 6 bases to trimming and J lost 7 bases, with 27 bases between them. CDR3 length: 17 amino acids. Germline assignment: CDR1 SGHTA and CDR2 FQGNSA. The CDR3 here is CASSLIVAGGGPGTQYF. As DNA, the CDR3 is TGTGCCAGCAGTCTAATCGTCGCTGGCGGGGGCCCAGGGACCCAGTACTTC. Full variable domain (rest looked up from reference TRBV7-2 and TRBJ2-5): GAGVSQSPSNKVTEKGKDVELRCDPISGHTALYWYRQSLGQGLEFLIYFQGNSAPDKSGLPSDRFSAERTGGSVSTLTIQRTQQEDSAVYLCASSLIVAGGGPGTQYFGPGTRLLVL.

CDR3 sequence reads: CSVDLDGREATYNEQFF. The CDR3 DNA reads as TGCAGCGTTGATTTAGATGGACGGGAGGCCACCTACAATGAGCAGTTCTTC. This sequence joins TRBV29-1 and TRBJ2-1; TRBD2 matches 7 bases. In germline, CDR1 is SQVTM, CDR2 ANQGSEA. Trimming removed 3 bases from V and 2 bases from J; junction bases left unmatched: 13. The CDR3 contains 17 residues.

V gene TRBV27 combines with J gene TRBJ1-3; D call uncertain. The germline V gene has CDR1 MNHEY and CDR2 SMNVEV (reference sequence). V lost 6 bases and J 4 bases, leaving 13 bases between the germline ends. The CDR3 length is 14 residues. The CDR3 region is CASSLSETGNTIYF. CDR3 nucleotide sequence: TGTGCCAGCAGCCTCTCAGAGACAGGAAACACCATATATTTT.

The chain employs TRBV19 and TRBJ2-7, with a weak D call TRBD2 (5 bases). The V end was cut by 5 bases, the J end by 0 bases, with 11 bases between. CDR3 length: 14 residues. The germline V gene has CDR1 LNHDA and CDR2 SQIVND (reference sequence). The CDR3 spells CASSAELGSYEQYF. The DNA of the CDR3 is TGTGCCAGTAGTGCTGAACTAGGCTCCTACGAGCAGTACTTC.

The sample holds a few counts of this clonotype. This chain joins TRBV20-1 and TRBJ2-5; TRBD2 matches 11 bases. The germline V gene has CDR1 DFQATT and CDR2 SNEGSKA (reference sequence). CDR3 length: 15 residues. Unmatched junction bases numbered 4, after V lost 1 base and J lost 3 bases. The CDR3 DNA is TGCAGTGCTAGAGGATTGACTAGCGGGAAAGAGACCCAGTACTTC. This translates into CSARGLTSGKETQYF.

V usage is TRBV28 and J usage is TRBJ1-1; possible D gene TRBD1, 6 bases. Trimming shortened V by 5 bases and J by 5 bases, and 15 bases separated the two germline ends. In germline, CDR1 is MDHEN, CDR2 SYDVKM. This CDR3 contains 14 residues. CDR3 protein: CASSDWTDKTEAFF. The CDR3 DNA reads TGTGCCAGCAGTGACTGGACAGATAAGACTGAAGCTTTCTTT.

This clonotype has a handful of counts. In nucleotides, the CDR3 is TGTGCCAGCACGCTAGCGGGAGTTGAGACAGATACGCAGTATTTT. It translates to CASTLAGVETDTQYF. This rearrangement joins TRBV12-3 or TRBV12-4 to TRBJ2-3; 10 bases fit TRBD2. V was clipped by 7 bases and J by 3 bases; unmatched bases: 7. This CDR3 contains 15 residues.

The rearrangement links TRBV4-3 to TRBJ2-5, with a possible D match to TRBD2 (5 bases). The CDR3 runs to 14 residues. The ends were cut back, 1 base at V and 5 bases at J, with 11 bases in the middle. Germline V gives CDR1 LGHNA, CDR2 YSLEER. The CDR3 sequence is CASSQAGIEETQYF. For the CDR3, the DNA is TGCGCCAGCAGCCAAGCCGGGATCGAGGAGACCCAGTACTTC.

In this sample, this clonotype turned up a few times. The chain recombines TRBV28 with TRBJ2-5; a weak D match, TRBD1 (6 bases). The CDR3 sequence is 16 residues long. Trimming shortened V by 5 bases and J by 5 bases, and 21 bases separated the two germline ends. Germline V lookup: CDR1 MDHEN, CDR2 SYDVKM. CDR3 DNA: TGTGCCAGCAGTCCACCCGGTACAGGGCGGGTTGAGACCCAGTACTTC. It translates to CASSPPGTGRVETQYF.

This clonotype was counted between two and nine times. This chain connects TRBV5-1 to TRBJ1-1, with 9 bases that match TRBD1. V was pared by 3 bases and J by 6 bases, with 6 bases of the junction left unmatched. Germline V CDR1 and CDR2: SGHRS, YFSETQ. The CDR3 runs 14 residues. Here the CDR3 reads CASSSSTGGSEAFF. The CDR3 coding sequence is TGCGCCAGCAGCTCCTCAACAGGGGGCTCTGAAGCTTTCTTT.

V gene TRBV20-1 combines with J gene TRBJ2-3; D gene unclear. Germline values: CDR1 DFQATT, CDR2 SNEGSKA (reference sequence). Trimming took 4 bases from V and 5 from J, leaving 4 bases between them. CDR3 length: 10 amino acids. CDR3 nucleotides: TGCAGTGCTATGGTAGATACGCAGTATTTT. It encodes CSAMVDTQYF.

Here the CDR3 reads CASSKSFGHEQFF. In DNA, the CDR3 is TGTGCCAGTAGTAAGAGTTTCGGCCATGAGCAGTTCTTC. The V gene is TRBV19, the J gene TRBJ2-1; no clear D. Between the trimmed V and J ends, which lost 4 bases and 8 bases, there was a span of 12 bases. The germline CDR1 and CDR2 sequences are LNHDA and SQIVND (reference sequence). This CDR3 has 13 residues.

This clonotype has more than one count but fewer than ten. The V and J genes are TRBV20-1 and TRBJ2-5; 9 bases are a match to TRBD2. The CDR3 length is 14 residues. Germline CDR1 is DFQATT and CDR2 is SNEGSKA (reference sequence). V trimming: 4 bases; J trimming: 7 bases; junction bases outside the gene matches: 10. In DNA form, the CDR3 reads TGCAGTGCTAAGCCTTTAGCGGGAGTGTTGACCCAGTACTTC. Amino acids: CSAKPLAGVLTQYF.

This clonotype was recorded a few times. The chain uses TRBV5-6 and TRBJ2-7; 10 bases line up with TRBD1. The CDR3 consists of 16 residues. Germline lookup yields CDR1 SGHDT and CDR2 YYEEEE. The trim removed 1 base at V and 4 bases at J, leaving 8 bases unmatched. The CDR3 region has the DNA TGTGCCAGCAGCTTGTTTCGGGACAGGGGCGGGTACGAGCAGTACTTC. This encodes CASSLFRDRGGYEQYF. Filled out from reference TRBV5-6 and TRBJ2-7, the complete variable domain reads DAGVTQSPTHLIKTRGQQVTLRCSPKSGHDTVSWYQQALGQGPQFIFQYYEEEERQRGNFPDRFSGHQFPNYSSELNVNALLLGDSALYLCASSLFRDRGGYEQYFGPGTRLTVT.

The chain's CDR3 is CASSLVGGRNEQFF. The CDR3 DNA reads as TGTGCCAGCAGCTTAGTCGGGGGTAGGAATGAGCAGTTCTTC. The chain is built from TRBV7-2 and TRBJ2-1; a weak D match, TRBD2 (6 bases). This CDR3 region has 14 residues. The V and J ends lost 1 base and 7 bases respectively, with 11 bases between them. Germline V lookup: CDR1 SGHTA, CDR2 FQGNSA.

J is TRBJ2-2 and V is TRBV4-3; TRBD1 might be the D (6 bases). CDR3 length: 18 residues. CDR1 is LGHNA and CDR2 is YSLEER in the germline V gene. Trimming took off 0 bases at V and 7 bases at J, with 21 bases between the two ends. CDR3: CASSQEGLQGGGHGELFF. As DNA, the CDR3 is TGCGCCAGCAGCCAAGAAGGGTTGCAGGGTGGGGGCCACGGGGAGCTGTTTTTT.

There are a few counts of this clonotype. The V and J genes are TRBV7-6 and TRBJ2-1; TRBD1 aligns across 7 bases. Germline lookup yields CDR1 SGHVS and CDR2 FNYEAQ. The V segment lost 5 bases and the J segment 4 bases; nucleotides outside the gene matches: 8. The CDR3 runs 15 residues. In DNA, the CDR3 is TGTGCCAGCAGCGCGATGGCAGGGGGTTACAATGAGCAGTTCTTC. Amino acid sequence: CASSAMAGGYNEQFF.

The chain has TRBV20-1 and TRBJ2-3; 8 bases map to TRBD2. Germline CDR1 DFQATT, CDR2 SNEGSKA (reference sequence). The V and J ends lost 6 bases and 4 bases, in that order; junction bases with no gene match: 6. This CDR3 comprises 13 residues. The CDR3 here is CSARPRGADTQYF. CDR3 nucleotides: TGCAGTGCCAGGCCGCGGGGGGCAGATACGCAGTATTTT.

The chain uses TRBV30 and TRBJ2-2, with D tentatively TRBD2 (5 bases). The CDR3 runs to 13 residues. Trimming stripped 3 bases from V and 6 bases from J, with 11 bases between. Per the germline V gene, CDR1 is GTSNPN and CDR2 is SVGIG (reference sequence). In nucleotides, the CDR3 is TGTGCCTGGAGCTCTACTAGATCCGGGGAGCTGTTTTTT. This gives the protein CAWSSTRSGELFF.

This clonotype was detected a few times. The chain employs TRBV5-5 and TRBJ1-2, with 10 bases fitting TRBD1. The length of the CDR3 is 15 residues. CDR1 SGHKS and CDR2 YYEKEE come from the germline V gene (reference sequence). The V and J ends lost 4 bases and 4 bases, in that order; junction bases with no gene match: 7. The CDR3 sequence is CASSATGGAGYGYTF. The CDR3 bases are TGTGCCAGCAGCGCGACAGGGGGCGCTGGCTATGGCTACACCTTC.